What follows is one T cell receptor (beta chain) and its context. Its antigen is not identified. The data derive from a study of tumor and adjacent non-tumor tissue in lung cancer. Three rounds of nested PCR, following a modified ARM-PCR protocol, produced the TCRbeta library. TCRdb passed the multiplex PCR reads through MiXCR, listing each CDR3 protein once. The repertoire has 95,000 to 150,000 distinct CDR3 sequences, around three fifths of them found once; the top ten carry roughly 13%. With 4 bases removed from V and 4 bases from J, the gap between germline ends came to 20 bases. The CDR3 length is 15 residues. The germline V gene has CDR1 DFQATT and CDR2 SNEGSKA (reference sequence). Study-wide results and limits: Tumor repertoires had a smaller top 100 clone share than normal lung.

The template was RNA from unsorted bulk tissue. The origin of this receptor is a man aged 25-40 years with non-small cell lung cancer. The V call is TRBV20-1, the J call TRBJ2-7; D possibly corresponds to TRBD2 (6 bases). Sequencing used lung tumor tissue. CDR3 sequence reads: CSANPYGNGRYEQYF. The DNA of the CDR3 is TGCAGTGCTAACCCTTATGGAAACGGGAGATACGAGCAGTACTTC.